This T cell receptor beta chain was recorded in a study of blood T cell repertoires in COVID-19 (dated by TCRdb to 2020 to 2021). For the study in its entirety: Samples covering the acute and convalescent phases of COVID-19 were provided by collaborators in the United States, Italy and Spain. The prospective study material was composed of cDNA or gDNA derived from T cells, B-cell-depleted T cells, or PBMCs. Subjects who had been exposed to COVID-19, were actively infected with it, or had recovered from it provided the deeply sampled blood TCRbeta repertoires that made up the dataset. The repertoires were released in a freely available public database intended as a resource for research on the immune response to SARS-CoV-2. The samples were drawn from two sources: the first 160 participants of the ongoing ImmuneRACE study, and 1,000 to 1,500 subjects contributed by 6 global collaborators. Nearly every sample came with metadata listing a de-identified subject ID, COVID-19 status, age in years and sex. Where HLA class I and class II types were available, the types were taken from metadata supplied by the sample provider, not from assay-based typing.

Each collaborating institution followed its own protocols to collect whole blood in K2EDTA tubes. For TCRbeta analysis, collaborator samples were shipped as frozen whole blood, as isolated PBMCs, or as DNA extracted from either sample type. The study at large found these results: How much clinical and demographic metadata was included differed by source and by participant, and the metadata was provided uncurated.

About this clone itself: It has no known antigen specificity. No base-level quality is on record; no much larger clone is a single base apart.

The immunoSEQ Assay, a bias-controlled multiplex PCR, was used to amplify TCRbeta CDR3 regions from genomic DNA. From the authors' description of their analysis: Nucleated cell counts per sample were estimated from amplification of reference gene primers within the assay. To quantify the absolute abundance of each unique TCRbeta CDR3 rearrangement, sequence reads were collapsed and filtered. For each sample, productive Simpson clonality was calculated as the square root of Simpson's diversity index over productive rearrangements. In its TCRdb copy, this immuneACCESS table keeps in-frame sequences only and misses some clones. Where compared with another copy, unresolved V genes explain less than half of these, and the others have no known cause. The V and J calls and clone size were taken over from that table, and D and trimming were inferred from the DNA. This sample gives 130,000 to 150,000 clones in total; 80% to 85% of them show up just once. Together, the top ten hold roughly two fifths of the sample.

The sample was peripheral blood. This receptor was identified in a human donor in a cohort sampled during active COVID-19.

The bases read TGTGCCAGTAGTGTACCGAGGACAGGGGTTTACGAGCAGTACTTC. It encodes CASSVPRTGVYEQYF. The chain employs TRBV19 and TRBJ2-7; a stretch of 9 junction bases matches TRBD1. Including the terminal cysteine and phenylalanine, the CDR3 comprises 15 residues. Here the CDR3 DNA is all that survives: 45 bases in frame from base 1. The germline V gene (reference sequence) sets CDR1 to LNHDA and CDR2 to SQIVND. At the junction V is shortened by 5 bases and J by 4 bases; bases outside the gene matches: 9.